This T cell receptor (beta chain) was sequenced during a study of Ad26.COV2.S vaccination and SARS-CoV-2 variants. Produced via immunoSEQ multiplex PCR; TCRdb's table is partial and in-frame only. Of a few hundred thousand clones listed, about nine tenths are singletons. V was shortened by 10 bases and J by 0 bases, with 10 bases between the two germline ends. Germline values: CDR1 LNHDA, CDR2 SQIVND (reference sequence). The CDR3 runs to 12 residues. Treatment of the sample: some 20 received Ad26.COV2.S at low or high dose, single or two shots; roughly 5 received placebo; per-sample allocation not given. After the first vaccine or placebo injection, samples were drawn on day 63.

Specimen: peripheral blood, collected in a trial of Ad26.COV2.S vaccine versus placebo. The chain links TRBV19 to TRBJ2-7; unclear D gene. The sequence was collected from a person aged 18-65 years who received the Ad26.COV2.S COVID-19 vaccine or a placebo. CDR3 DNA: TGTGCCACCGCAGGCTACTCCTACGAGCAGTACTTC. Translated, it gives CATAGYSYEQYF.